These 3 T cell receptor beta chains were sequenced from one sample in a study of cytomegalovirus exposure and HLA in healthy donors (dated by TCRdb to between 2016 and 2019). Library preparation was by the immunoSEQ multiplex PCR assay. For the multiplex PCR, a mixture combining 60 forward primers for TCR Vbeta segments and 13 reverse primers for TCR Jbeta segments was used. TCRdb mirrors the immuneACCESS table, restricted to in-frame sequences. Some clones are absent from its copies; in checked studies, under half trace to an unresolved V gene, and the reason for the others is unknown. For this sample the table gives under 200,000 clones, of which about 75% were detected only once. The biggest ten clones account for approximately 7% of the sample. Sequences were obtained from PBMCs. These receptors were taken from a male donor in good health and CMV-seropositive.

The gene calls are TRBV7-3 and TRBJ1-6; TRBD1 matches at 8 bases. The germline CDR1 and CDR2 sequences are SGHTA and FQGTGA. The CDR3 extends over 14 amino acids. V lost 4 bases to trimming and J lost 9 bases; unmatched junction nucleotides: 5. The CDR3 region is CASSSQGAGSPLHF. In DNA, the CDR3 is TGTGCCAGCAGCTCCCAGGGGGCCGGTTCACCCCTCCACTTT.

This clone was counted a few times. V is TRBV30 and J is TRBJ2-5; 7 bases fit TRBD2. V shed 0 bases and J 4 bases; nucleotides not matched to a gene: 2. The germline gives CDR1 GTSNPN, CDR2 SVGIG (reference sequence). The CDR3 spans 13 residues. The CDR3, as DNA: TGTGCCTGGAGTGTGGGGGGGAGAGAGACCCAGTACTTC. Translated, it gives CAWSVGGRETQYF.

The chain combines TRBV4-1 with TRBJ1-2, with D maybe TRBD1 (5 bases). From germline, CDR1 is MGHRA and CDR2 YSYEKL. V lost 0 bases, J lost 3 bases, and 8 bases lay in between. The CDR3 has 14 residues. The CDR3 DNA reads as TGCGCCAGCAGCCAAGATAGGGGTTACTATGGCTACACCTTC. Translated, it gives CASSQDRGYYGYTF.